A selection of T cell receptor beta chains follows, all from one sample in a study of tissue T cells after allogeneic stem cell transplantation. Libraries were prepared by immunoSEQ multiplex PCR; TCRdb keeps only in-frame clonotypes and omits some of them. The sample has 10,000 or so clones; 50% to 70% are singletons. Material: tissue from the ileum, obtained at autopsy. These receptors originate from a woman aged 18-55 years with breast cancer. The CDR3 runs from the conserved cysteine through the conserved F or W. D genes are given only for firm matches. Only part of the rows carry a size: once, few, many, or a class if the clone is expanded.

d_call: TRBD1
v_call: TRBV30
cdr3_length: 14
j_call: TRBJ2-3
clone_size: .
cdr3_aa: CAWGTGASTDTQYF
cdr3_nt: TGTGCCTGGGGGACAGGGGCGAGCACAGATACGCAGTATTTT

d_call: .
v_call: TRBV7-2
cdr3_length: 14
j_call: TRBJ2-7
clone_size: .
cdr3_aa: CASSPSRSLYEQYF
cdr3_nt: TGTGCCAGCAGCCCGTCCAGGTCCCTATACGAGCAGTACTTC

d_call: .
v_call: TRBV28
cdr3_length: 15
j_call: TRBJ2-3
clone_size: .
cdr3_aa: CASSAGRDYTDTQYF
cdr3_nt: TGTGCCAGCAGTGCGGGCAGAGATTACACAGATACGCAGTATTTT

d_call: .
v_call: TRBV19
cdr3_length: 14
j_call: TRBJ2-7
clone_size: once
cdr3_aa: CASSISANSYEQYF
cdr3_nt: TGTGCCAGTAGTATATCAGCGAACTCCTACGAGCAGTACTTC

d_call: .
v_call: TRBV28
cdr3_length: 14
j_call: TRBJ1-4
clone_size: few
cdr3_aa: CASSRLATNEKLFF
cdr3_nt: TGTGCCAGCAGCCGGCTTGCAACTAATGAAAAACTGTTTTTT

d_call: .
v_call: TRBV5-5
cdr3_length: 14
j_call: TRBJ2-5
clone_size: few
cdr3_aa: CASSLVGTRETQYF
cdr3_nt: TGTGCCAGCAGCTTGGTCGGGACGAGAGAGACCCAGTACTTC

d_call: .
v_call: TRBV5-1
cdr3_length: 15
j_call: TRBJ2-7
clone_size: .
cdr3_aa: CASSPQTGTPYEQYF
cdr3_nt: TGCGCCAGCAGCCCACAGACCGGGACACCTTACGAGCAGTACTTC

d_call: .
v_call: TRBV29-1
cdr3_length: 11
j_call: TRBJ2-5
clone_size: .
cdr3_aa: CSFRGAETQYF
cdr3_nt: TGCAGTTTTAGAGGGGCGGAGACCCAGTACTTC

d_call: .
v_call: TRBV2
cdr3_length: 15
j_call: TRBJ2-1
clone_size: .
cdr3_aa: CASSEALRVWNEQFF
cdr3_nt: TGTGCCAGCAGTGAAGCGCTTCGAGTCTGGAATGAGCAGTTCTTC

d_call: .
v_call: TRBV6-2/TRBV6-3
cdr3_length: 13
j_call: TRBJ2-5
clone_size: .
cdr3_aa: CASRYLYAETQYF
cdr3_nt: TGTGCCAGCAGATACCTCTATGCGGAGACCCAGTACTTC

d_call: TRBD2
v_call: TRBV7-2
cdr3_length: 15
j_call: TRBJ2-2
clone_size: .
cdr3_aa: CASSLTSLNTGELFF
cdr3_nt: TGTGCCAGCAGTTTGACTAGCTTGAACACCGGGGAGCTGTTTTTT

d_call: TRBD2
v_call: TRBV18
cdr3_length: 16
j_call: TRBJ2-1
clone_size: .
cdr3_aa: CASSPLAGQNYNEQFF
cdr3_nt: TGTGCCAGCTCACCGCTAGCGGGGCAAAACTACAATGAGCAGTTCTTC

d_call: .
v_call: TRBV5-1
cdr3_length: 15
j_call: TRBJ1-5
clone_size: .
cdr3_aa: CASTPLGSMDEPQHF
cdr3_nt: TGCGCCAGCACCCCCCTAGGTTCCATGGATGAGCCCCAGCATTTT

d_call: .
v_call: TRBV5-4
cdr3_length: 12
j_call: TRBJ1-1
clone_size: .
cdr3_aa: CASRGVNTEAFF
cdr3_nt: TGTGCCAGCAGGGGGGTGAACACTGAAGCTTTCTTT

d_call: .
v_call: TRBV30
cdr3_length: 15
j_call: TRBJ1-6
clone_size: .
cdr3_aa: CARRLGSSYNSPLHF
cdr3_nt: TGTGCCCGGAGGCTAGGGAGCTCCTATAATTCACCCCTCCACTTT

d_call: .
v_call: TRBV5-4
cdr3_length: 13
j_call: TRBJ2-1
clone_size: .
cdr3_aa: CASSFAGYNEQFF
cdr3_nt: TGTGCCAGCAGCTTTGCGGGCTACAATGAGCAGTTCTTC

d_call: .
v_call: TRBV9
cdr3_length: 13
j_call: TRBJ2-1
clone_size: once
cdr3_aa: CASSAWGDYEQFF
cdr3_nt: TGTGCCAGCAGCGCCTGGGGAGACTATGAGCAGTTCTTC

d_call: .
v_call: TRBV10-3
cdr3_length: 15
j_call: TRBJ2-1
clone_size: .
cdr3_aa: CAIREGTPSYNEQFF
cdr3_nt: TGTGCCATCAGGGAGGGGACACCATCCTACAATGAGCAGTTCTTC

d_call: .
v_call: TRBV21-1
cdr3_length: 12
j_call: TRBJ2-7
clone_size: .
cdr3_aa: CASSKSEYEQYF
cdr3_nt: TGTGCCAGCAGCAAATCCGAGTACGAGCAGTACTTC

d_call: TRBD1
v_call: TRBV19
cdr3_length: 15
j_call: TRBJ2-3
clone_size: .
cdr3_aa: CASSTRDRVSDTQYF
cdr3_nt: TGTGCCAGTAGTACCCGGGACAGGGTTTCAGATACGCAGTATTTT

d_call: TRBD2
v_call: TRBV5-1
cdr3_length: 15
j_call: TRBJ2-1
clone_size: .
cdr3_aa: CASSMAGGGTHEQFF
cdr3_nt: TGCGCCAGCAGCATGGCGGGCGGGGGGACTCATGAGCAGTTCTTC

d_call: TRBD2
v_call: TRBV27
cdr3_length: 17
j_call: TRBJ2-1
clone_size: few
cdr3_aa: CASSLRTSGITTNEQFF
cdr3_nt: TGTGCCAGCAGTTTGCGGACTAGCGGGATAACAACCAATGAGCAGTTCTTC

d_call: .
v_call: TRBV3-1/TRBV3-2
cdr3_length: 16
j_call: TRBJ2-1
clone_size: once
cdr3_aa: CASSQEMRERDHEQFF
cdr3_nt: TGTGCCAGCAGCCAAGAAATGAGGGAGAGAGACCATGAGCAGTTCTTC

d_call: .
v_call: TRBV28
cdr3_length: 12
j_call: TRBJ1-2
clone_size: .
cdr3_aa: CASFSGENGYTF
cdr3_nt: TGTGCCAGCTTCTCAGGGGAGAATGGCTACACCTTC

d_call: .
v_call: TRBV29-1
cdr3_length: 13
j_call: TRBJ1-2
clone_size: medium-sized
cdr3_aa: CTITPGNNYGYTF
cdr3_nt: TGCACCATAACCCCCGGAAATAACTATGGCTACACCTTC

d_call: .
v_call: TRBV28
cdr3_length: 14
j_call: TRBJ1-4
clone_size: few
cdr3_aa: CASSTQGGDEKLFF
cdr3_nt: TGTGCCAGCAGTACACAGGGCGGTGATGAAAAACTGTTTTTT

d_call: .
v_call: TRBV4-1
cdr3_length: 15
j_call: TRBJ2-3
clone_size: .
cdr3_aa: CASSHLSTGEDTQYF
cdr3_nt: TGCGCCAGCAGCCATCTATCGACGGGAGAGGATACGCAGTATTTT

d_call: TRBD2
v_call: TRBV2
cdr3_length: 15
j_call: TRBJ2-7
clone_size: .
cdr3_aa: CASRLGLAEAYEQYF
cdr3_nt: TGTGCCAGCAGGCTAGGACTAGCGGAAGCCTACGAGCAGTACTTC

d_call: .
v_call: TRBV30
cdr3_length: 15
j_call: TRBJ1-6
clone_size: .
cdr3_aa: CAWKLGPSFNSPLHF
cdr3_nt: TGTGCCTGGAAGTTGGGTCCTTCCTTTAATTCACCCCTCCACTTT

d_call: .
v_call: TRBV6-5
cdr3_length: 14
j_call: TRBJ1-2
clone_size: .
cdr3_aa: CASRLGTGVYGYTF
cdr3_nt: TGTGCCAGCAGATTAGGCACGGGGGTCTATGGCTACACCTTC

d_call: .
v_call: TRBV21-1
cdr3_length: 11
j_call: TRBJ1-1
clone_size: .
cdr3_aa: CASSKRIEAFF
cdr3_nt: TGTGCCAGCAGCAAACGGATTGAAGCTTTCTTT

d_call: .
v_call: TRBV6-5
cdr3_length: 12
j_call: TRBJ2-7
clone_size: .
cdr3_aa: CASSYTGSEQYF
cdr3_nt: TGTGCCAGCAGTTACACCGGGAGCGAGCAGTACTTC

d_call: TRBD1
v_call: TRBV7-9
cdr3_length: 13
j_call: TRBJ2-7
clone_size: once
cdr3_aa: CASSDRDSYEQYF
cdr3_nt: TGTGCCAGCAGCGACAGGGACTCCTACGAGCAGTACTTC

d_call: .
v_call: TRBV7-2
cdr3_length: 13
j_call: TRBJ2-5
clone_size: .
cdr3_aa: CASSRGGEETQYF
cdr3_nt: TGTGCCAGCAGCCGAGGAGGTGAGGAGACCCAGTACTTC

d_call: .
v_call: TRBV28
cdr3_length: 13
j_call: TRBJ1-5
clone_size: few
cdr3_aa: CASSPPQGTAQHF
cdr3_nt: TGTGCCAGCAGTCCCCCACAGGGAACGGCCCAGCATTTT

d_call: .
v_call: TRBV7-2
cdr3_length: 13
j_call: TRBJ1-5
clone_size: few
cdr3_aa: CASSLVGNQPQHF
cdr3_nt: TGTGCCAGCAGCTTGGTGGGGAATCAGCCCCAGCATTTT

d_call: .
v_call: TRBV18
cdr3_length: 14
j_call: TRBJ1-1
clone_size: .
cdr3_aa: CASSGDQGNTEAFF
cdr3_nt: TGTGCCAGCTCAGGTGACCAGGGGAACACTGAAGCTTTCTTT

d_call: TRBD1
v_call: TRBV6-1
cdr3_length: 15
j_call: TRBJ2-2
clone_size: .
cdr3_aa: CASSEQGAVTGELFF
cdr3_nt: TGTGCCAGCAGTGAACAGGGGGCTGTTACCGGGGAGCTGTTTTTT

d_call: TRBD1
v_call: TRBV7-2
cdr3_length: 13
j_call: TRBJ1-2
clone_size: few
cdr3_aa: CASSLGRGHGYTF
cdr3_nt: TGTGCCAGCAGCTTAGGCAGGGGGCATGGCTACACCTTC